This T cell receptor (beta chain) was profiled in a study of shared clonotypes between healthy human individuals. Only CD45RO-negative cells positively selected for CCR7 counted as naive CD8 cells, so terminally differentiated effector memory CD45RA+ cells were excluded. Sequencing was performed with immunoSEQ multiplex PCR; in TCRdb, only in-frame clones are kept and a portion is missing. This sample has some 600,000 clones; around 96% occur once, and the top ten carry more than 0.085%. The germline V gene has CDR1 ENHRY and CDR2 SYGVKD. The CDR3 totals 12 residues. Deletions cut 2 bases from V and 4 bases from J, with 3 bases between.

The TCR was taken from a woman between 25 and 40 years old in good health. The sequencing input was naive CD8+ T cells sorted from blood. The chain is built from TRBV10-3 and TRBJ1-5; D gene unclear. The CDR3 sequence: CAISEPNQPQHF. The CDR3 DNA sequence: TGTGCCATCAGTGAGCCGAATCAGCCCCAGCATTTT.